This TCR beta chain was profiled in a study of T cell responses to AZD1222 COVID-19 vaccine. Study-level points and caveats: Two AZD1222 administrations were followed by greater Spike-specific TCR breadth and depth. The repertoires were collected only after the peak T cell response. At 160-218 and 743-854, vaccine-associated CD4 TCRs were dominant, and they spanned spike. At baseline, seropositivity was found in only six or seven AZD1222 recipients.

This CDR3 contains 17 residues. V lost 4 bases, J lost 0 bases, and 11 bases stayed unmatched. The table came from immunoSEQ multiplex PCR; TCRdb's copy has only in-frame clones and leaves some out. The data show approximately 110,000 clones, with nearly 90% seen just once and 9.5% to 15% held by the top ten. In this sample, this clone turned up a few times. Antigen unknown. The TCR sequence derives from an adult in good health. The chain uses TRBV23-1 and TRBJ2-7; 8 nucleotides match TRBD1. TRBV23-1 is placed among ORFs of uncertain function. Specimen: peripheral blood, collected on day 0 of MenACWY control vaccination. As DNA, the CDR3 is TGCGCCAGCAGTCCACAACCCCGGGACAGGAGCTCCTACGAGCAGTACTTC. Translation: CASSPQPRDRSSYEQYF.